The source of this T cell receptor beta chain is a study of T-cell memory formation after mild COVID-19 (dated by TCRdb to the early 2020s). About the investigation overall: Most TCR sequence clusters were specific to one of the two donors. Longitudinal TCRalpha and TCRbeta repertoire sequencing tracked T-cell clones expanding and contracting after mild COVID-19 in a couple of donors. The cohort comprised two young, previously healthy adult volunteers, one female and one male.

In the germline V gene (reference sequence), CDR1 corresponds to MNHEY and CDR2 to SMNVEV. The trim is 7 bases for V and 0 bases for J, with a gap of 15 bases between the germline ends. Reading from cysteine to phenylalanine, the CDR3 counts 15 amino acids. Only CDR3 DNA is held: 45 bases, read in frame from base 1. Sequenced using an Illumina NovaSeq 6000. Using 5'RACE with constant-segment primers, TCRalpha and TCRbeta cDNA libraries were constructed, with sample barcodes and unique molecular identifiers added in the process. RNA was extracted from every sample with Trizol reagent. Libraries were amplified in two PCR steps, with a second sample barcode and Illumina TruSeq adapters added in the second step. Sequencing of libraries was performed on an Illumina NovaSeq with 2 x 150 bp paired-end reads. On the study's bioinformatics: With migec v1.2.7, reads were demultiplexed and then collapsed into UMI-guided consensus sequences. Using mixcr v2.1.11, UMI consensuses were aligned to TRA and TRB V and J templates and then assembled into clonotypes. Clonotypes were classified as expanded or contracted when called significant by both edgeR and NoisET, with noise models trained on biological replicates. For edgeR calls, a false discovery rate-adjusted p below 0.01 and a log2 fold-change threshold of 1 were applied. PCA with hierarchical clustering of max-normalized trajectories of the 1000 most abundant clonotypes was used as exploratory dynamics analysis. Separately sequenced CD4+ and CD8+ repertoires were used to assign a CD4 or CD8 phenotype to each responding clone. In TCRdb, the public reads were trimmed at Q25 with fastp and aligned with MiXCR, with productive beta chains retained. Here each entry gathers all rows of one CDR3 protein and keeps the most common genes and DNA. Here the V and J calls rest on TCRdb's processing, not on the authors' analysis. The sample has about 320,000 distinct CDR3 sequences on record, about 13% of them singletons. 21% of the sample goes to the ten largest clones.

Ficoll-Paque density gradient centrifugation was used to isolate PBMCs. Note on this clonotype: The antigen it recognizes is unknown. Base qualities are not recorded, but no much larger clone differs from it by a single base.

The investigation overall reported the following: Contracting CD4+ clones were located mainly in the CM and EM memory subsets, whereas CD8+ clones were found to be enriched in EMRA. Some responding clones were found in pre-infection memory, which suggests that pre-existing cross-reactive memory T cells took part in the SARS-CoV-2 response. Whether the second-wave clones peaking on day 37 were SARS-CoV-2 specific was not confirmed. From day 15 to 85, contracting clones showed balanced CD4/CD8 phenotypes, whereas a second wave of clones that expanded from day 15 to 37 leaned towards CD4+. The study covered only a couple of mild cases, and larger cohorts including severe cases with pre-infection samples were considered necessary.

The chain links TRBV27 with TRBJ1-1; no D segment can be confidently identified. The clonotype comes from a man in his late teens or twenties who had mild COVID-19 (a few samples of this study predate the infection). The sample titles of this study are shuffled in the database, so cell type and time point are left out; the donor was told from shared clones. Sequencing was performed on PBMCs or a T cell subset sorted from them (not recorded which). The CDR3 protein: CASKPWSNLNTEAFF. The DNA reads TGTGCCAGCAAGCCGTGGTCTAACTTGAACACTGAAGCTTTCTTT.